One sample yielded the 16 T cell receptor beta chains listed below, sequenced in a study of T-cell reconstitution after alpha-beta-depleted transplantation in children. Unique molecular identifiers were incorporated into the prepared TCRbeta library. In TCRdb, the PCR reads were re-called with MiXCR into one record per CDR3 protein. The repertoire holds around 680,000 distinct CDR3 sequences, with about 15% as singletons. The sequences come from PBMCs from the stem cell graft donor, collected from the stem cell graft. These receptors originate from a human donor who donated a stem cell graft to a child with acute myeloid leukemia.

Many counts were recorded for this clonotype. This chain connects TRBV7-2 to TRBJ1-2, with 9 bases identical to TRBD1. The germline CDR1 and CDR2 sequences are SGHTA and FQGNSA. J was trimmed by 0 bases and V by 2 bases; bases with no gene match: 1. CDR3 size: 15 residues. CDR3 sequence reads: CASSLRDRANYGYTF. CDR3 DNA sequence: TGTGCCAGCAGCTTAAGGGACAGGGCTAACTATGGCTACACCTTC.

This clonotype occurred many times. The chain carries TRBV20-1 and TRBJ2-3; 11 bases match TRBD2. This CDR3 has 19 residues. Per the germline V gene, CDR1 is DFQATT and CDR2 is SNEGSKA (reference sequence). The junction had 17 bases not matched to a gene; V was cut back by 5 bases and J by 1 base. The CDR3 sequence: CSALPSAIIAGGRTDTQYF. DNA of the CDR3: TGCAGTGCTTTGCCCTCCGCCATCATAGCGGGGGGGCGCACAGATACGCAGTATTTT.

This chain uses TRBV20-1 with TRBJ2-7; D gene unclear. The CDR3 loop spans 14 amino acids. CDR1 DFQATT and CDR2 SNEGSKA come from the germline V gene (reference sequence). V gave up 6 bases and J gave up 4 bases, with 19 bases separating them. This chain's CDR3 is CSAQPRDGLYEQYV. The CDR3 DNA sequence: TGCAGTGCCCAGCCCCGCGACGGGCTTTACGAGCAGTACGTC.

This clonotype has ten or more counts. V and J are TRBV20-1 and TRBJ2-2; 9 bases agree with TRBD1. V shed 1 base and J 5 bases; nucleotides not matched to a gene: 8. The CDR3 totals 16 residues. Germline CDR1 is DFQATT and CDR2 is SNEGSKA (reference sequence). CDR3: CSARARRQGGTGELFF. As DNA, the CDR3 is TGCAGTGCTAGAGCCCGTCGACAGGGGGGGACCGGGGAGCTGTTTTTT.

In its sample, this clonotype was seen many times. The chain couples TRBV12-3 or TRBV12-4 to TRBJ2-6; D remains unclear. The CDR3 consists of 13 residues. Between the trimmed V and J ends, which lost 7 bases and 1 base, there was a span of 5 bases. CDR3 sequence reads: CASTLSGANVLTF. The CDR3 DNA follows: TGTGCCAGCACCCTGTCTGGGGCCAACGTCCTGACTTTC.

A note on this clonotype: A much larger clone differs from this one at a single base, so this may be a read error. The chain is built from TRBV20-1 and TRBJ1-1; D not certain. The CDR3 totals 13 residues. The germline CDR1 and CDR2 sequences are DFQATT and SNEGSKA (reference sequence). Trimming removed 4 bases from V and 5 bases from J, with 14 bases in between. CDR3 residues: CSAKVRDRTEAFF. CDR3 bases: TGCAGTGCTAAAGTCCGGGATAGGACTGAAGCTTTCTTT.

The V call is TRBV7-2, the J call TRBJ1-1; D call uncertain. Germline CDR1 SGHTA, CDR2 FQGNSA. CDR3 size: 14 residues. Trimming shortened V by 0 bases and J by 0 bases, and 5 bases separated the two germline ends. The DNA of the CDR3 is TGTGCCAGCAGCTTAGCTACTATGAACACTGAAGCTTTCTTT. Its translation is CASSLATMNTEAFF.

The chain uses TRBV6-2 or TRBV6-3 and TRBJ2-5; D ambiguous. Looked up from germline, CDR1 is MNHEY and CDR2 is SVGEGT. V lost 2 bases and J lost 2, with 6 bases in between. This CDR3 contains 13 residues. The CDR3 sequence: CASSYNVQETQYF. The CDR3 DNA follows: TGTGCCAGCAGTTACAACGTTCAAGAGACCCAGTACTTC.

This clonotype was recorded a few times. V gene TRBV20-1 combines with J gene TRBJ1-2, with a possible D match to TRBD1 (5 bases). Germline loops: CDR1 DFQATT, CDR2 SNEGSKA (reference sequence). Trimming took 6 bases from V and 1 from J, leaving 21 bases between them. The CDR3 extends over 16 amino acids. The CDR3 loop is CSAQPLRDGVNYGYTF. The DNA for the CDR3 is TGCAGTGCCCAACCCCTTAGGGACGGTGTTAACTATGGCTACACCTTC.

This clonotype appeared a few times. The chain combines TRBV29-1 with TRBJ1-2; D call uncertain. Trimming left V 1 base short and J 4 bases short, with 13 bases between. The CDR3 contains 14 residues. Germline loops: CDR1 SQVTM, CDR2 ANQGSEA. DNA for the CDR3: TGCAGCGTTGAAGGTTTGGCCCCAAGCTATGGCTACACCTTC. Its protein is CSVEGLAPSYGYTF.

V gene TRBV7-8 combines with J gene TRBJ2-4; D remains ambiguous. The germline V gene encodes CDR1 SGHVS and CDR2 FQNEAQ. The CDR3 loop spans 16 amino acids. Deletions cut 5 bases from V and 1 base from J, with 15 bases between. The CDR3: CASSPLPPTAKNIQYF. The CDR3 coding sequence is TGTGCCAGCAGCCCCCTTCCCCCCACGGCCAAAAACATTCAGTACTTC. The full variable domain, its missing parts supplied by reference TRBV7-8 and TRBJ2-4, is GAGVSQSPRYKVAKRGQDVALRCDPISGHVSLFWYQQALGQGPEFLTYFQNEAQLDKSGLPSDRFFAERPEGSVSTLKIQRTQQEDSAVYLCASSPLPPTAKNIQYFGAGTRLSVL.

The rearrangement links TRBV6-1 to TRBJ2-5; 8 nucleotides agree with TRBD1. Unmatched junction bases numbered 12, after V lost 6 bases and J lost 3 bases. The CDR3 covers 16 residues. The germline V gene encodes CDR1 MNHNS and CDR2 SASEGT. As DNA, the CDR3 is TGTGCCAGCAGCGGAACAGGGGGAGAAAGAGAAGAGACCCAGTACTTC. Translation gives CASSGTGGEREETQYF.

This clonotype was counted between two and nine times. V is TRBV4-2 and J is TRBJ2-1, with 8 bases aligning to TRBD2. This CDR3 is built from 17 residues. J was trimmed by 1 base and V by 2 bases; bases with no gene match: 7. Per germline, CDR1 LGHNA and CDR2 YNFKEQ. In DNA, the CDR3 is TGTGCCAGCAGCCAATGGATCGGGGGGGGGTCCTACAATGAGCAGTTCTTC. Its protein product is CASSQWIGGGSYNEQFF.

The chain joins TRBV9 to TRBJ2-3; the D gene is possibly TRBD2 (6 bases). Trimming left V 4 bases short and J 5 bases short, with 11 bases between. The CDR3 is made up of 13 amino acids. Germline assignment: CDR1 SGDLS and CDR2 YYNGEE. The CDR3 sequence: CASSLSGLDTQYF. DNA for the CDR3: TGTGCCAGCAGCCTAAGCGGGTTAGATACGCAGTATTTT.

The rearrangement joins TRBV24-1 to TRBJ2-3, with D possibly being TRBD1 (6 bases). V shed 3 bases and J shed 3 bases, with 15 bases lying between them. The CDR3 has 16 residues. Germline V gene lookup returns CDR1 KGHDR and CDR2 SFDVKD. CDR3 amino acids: CATSDNRVEGTDTQYF. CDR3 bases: TGTGCCACCAGTGATAACAGGGTTGAGGGAACAGATACGCAGTATTTT.

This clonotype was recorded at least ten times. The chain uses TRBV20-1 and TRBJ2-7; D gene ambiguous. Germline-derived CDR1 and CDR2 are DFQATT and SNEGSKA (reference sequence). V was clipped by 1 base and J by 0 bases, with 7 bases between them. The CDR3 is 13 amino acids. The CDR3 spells CSARATDSYEQYF. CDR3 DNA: TGCAGTGCTAGAGCGACGGACTCCTACGAGCAGTACTTC.